The present TCR beta chain was sequenced within a study of CD8+ T cells in alopecia areata. Study-wide background: People stayed on tofacitinib for 6 to 18 months, then stopped the drug for 6 months.

Overall study results and limits: Compared with normal scalp, lesional scalp had higher clonality and more expanded CD8+ clones.

V gave up 0 bases and J gave up 0 bases, with 9 bases separating them. The germline V gene encodes CDR1 LNHNV and CDR2 YYDKDF (reference sequence). CDR3 size: 16 residues. Extracted RNA was reverse transcribed into cDNA, the sequencing template. Sequencing was performed with immunoSEQ multiplex PCR; in TCRdb, only in-frame clones are kept and a portion is missing. The sample consists of hundreds of thousands of clones, under 80% of them appearing once. Notes on this clone: The antigen is undetermined.

The material sequenced was CD4+ T cells sorted from blood, taken at week 0. This chain connects TRBV15 to TRBJ2-1; D gene uncertain. This clonotype originated in a human donor with alopecia areata. This chain's CDR3 is CATSRDGLSSYNEQFF. For the CDR3, the DNA is TGTGCCACCAGCAGAGATGGCTTAAGCTCCTACAATGAGCAGTTCTTC.